The 11 T cell receptor beta chains listed next were all sequenced from one sample in a study of human T cells and chemical hapten exposure. TCRdb reanalysed the RACE reads using MiXCR and keeps one entry per CDR3 protein. The sample has 95,000 to 150,000 distinct CDR3 sequences; 11% are singletons. The time point here: patch test 3, about 24 weeks after DPC sensitization. This sample's treatment: therapeutic diphenylcyclopropenone sensitization with weekly scalp DPC. Sequencing used whole blood, obtained in connection with sensitization to the hapten diphenylcyclopropenone (DPC). Source of these receptors: a woman between 50 and 59 years old with alopecia areata. Some clones in this sample may be carry-over from other donors' samples.

The CDR3 reads CASRPLTGTEINQPQHF. DNA for the CDR3: TGTGCCAGCAGACCGCTAACCGGGACAGAGATCAATCAGCCCCAGCATTTT. The V call is TRBV28, the J call TRBJ1-5, with 7 bases lining up with TRBD1. J was trimmed by 3 bases and V by 6 bases; bases with no gene match: 14. This CDR3 spans 17 amino acids. Germline lookup yields CDR1 MDHEN and CDR2 SYDVKM.

This clonotype was recorded a few times. This chain connects TRBV28 to TRBJ1-5; D possibly corresponds to TRBD1 (5 bases). The CDR3 totals 14 residues. The V gene lost 3 bases and the J gene lost 5 bases, with 11 bases spanning the gap. Germline V gene lookup returns CDR1 MDHEN and CDR2 SYDVKM. The CDR3 sequence: CASSLGLADQPQHF. The CDR3 DNA follows: TGTGCCAGCAGTTTGGGGCTAGCCGATCAGCCCCAGCATTTT.

The rearrangement joins TRBV12-3 or TRBV12-4 to TRBJ2-1; TRBD2 matches 11 bases. J was trimmed by 4 bases and V by 5 bases; bases with no gene match: 7. The CDR3 has 16 residues. CDR3 residues: CASSPTGTSGYNEQFF. CDR3 bases: TGTGCCAGCAGTCCAACCGGGACTAGCGGTTACAATGAGCAGTTCTTC.

The chain recombines TRBV19 with TRBJ2-5, with D tentatively TRBD1 or TRBD2 (6 bases each). V shed 5 bases and J shed 4 bases, with 11 bases lying between them. In germline, CDR1 is LNHDA, CDR2 SQIVND (reference sequence). The CDR3 is made up of 13 amino acids. The CDR3, as DNA: TGTGCCAGTAGTTTCAGGGGAGGAGAGACCCAGTACTTC. Amino acids: CASSFRGGETQYF.

This clonotype was counted between two and nine times. V gene TRBV5-1 combines with J gene TRBJ2-2; D unresolved. The CDR3 is made up of 17 amino acids. Trimming removed 0 bases from V and 1 base from J, with 13 bases in between. The germline gives CDR1 SGHRS, CDR2 YFSETQ. The CDR3 DNA reads TGCGCCAGCAGCTTGGATCCGGCAAAGCTGAACACCGGGGAGCTGTTTTTT. Protein sequence: CASSLDPAKLNTGELFF.

The V gene is TRBV20-1, the J gene TRBJ2-1; TRBD2 matches 13 bases. The CDR3 is made up of 14 amino acids. Germline V gives CDR1 DFQATT, CDR2 SNEGSKA (reference sequence). Unmatched junction bases numbered 4, after V lost 5 bases and J lost 6 bases. The CDR3 bases are TGCAGTGCTTCCGGGACTAGCGGGGTCAATGAGCAGTTCTTC. Encoded protein: CSASGTSGVNEQFF.

The gene calls are TRBV7-2 and TRBJ2-5; perhaps TRBD2 as D (5 bases). CDR1 and CDR2 (germline): SGHTA, FQGNSA. The CDR3 runs to 14 residues. Between the trimmed V and J ends, which lost 11 bases and 1 base, there was a span of 17 bases. The CDR3 loop reads CASTEEAFQETQYF. CDR3 bases: TGTGCCTCCACCGAGGAGGCATTCCAAGAGACCCAGTACTTC.

The rearrangement uses TRBV10-3 and TRBJ2-3, with D perhaps TRBD2 (5 bases). This CDR3 region has 15 residues. V lost 8 bases and J lost 5, with 20 bases in between. CDR1 and CDR2 (germline): ENHRY, SYGVKD. CDR3 nucleotide sequence: TGTGCCATCGGGCTAGCTGGGAGTGTCGGAGATACGCAGTATTTT. Translation gives CAIGLAGSVGDTQYF.

This clonotype was counted between two and nine times. The gene calls are TRBV12-3 or TRBV12-4 and TRBJ2-1; TRBD2 aligns across 10 bases. The CDR3 is 19 residues long. Trimming took 1 base from V and 0 from J; bases not matched to a gene: 9. In DNA, the CDR3 is TGTGCCAGCAGTTTAGTAGTAGCGGGAGGCCCGAGCTCCTACAATGAGCAGTTCTTC. It specifies CASSLVVAGGPSSYNEQFF.

About this clonotype itself: A much more abundant neighbour one base away suggests this may be a read error. V usage is TRBV20-1 and J usage is TRBJ2-5; D gene unclear. In germline, CDR1 is DFQATT, CDR2 SNEGSKA (reference sequence). The CDR3 length is 13 residues. Trimming removed 1 base at V and 5 bases at J, with 11 bases between. The CDR3 DNA is TGCAGTGCTAGAGTTCGACGAGCCGAGACCCAGTACTTC. It codes for CSARVRRAETQYF.

Comment on this clonotype: A much larger clonotype is one base distant, so this may be a read error. The CDR3 does not close with the conserved phenylalanine or tryptophan, likely indicating a read error. This chain connects TRBV12-5 to TRBJ2-2, with 7 bases that match TRBD1. The CDR3 has 15 residues. Germline CDR1 LGHNT, CDR2 FRNRAP. V gave up 7 bases and J gave up 3 bases; unmatched junction bases: 8. The CDR3 DNA follows: TGTGCTAGTGCCACGACAGGGCGGGACACCGGGGAGCTGTTTTAT. Amino acid sequence: CASATTGRDTGELFY.